This TCR beta chain was retrieved from a study of T cells in tumors after PD-1 blockade. Across the whole study: Some patients also took daily vismodegib 150 mg during anti-PD-1 treatment.

Study results and limitations: Blood contained 35% to 50% of the tumor's TCR clonotypes.

Points on this clone: No antigen is known for it.

The CDR3 is 15 amino acids. Between the trimmed V and J ends, which lost 2 bases and 4 bases, there was a span of 16 bases. Germline CDR1 and CDR2: SGHRS and YFSETQ. Libraries were prepared by immunoSEQ multiplex PCR; TCRdb keeps only in-frame clonotypes and omits some of them. Of roughly 35,000 clones listed, 73% are singletons. The source was PBMCs, collected after anti-PD-1 treatment. The source of this sequence is a human donor with basal cell carcinoma. The chain recombines TRBV5-1 with TRBJ2-7; a possible D gene is TRBD2 (5 bases). The CDR3 protein is CASSFGQRALYEQYF. The CDR3 DNA reads as TGCGCCAGCAGCTTCGGTCAGAGGGCACTTTACGAGCAGTACTTC.